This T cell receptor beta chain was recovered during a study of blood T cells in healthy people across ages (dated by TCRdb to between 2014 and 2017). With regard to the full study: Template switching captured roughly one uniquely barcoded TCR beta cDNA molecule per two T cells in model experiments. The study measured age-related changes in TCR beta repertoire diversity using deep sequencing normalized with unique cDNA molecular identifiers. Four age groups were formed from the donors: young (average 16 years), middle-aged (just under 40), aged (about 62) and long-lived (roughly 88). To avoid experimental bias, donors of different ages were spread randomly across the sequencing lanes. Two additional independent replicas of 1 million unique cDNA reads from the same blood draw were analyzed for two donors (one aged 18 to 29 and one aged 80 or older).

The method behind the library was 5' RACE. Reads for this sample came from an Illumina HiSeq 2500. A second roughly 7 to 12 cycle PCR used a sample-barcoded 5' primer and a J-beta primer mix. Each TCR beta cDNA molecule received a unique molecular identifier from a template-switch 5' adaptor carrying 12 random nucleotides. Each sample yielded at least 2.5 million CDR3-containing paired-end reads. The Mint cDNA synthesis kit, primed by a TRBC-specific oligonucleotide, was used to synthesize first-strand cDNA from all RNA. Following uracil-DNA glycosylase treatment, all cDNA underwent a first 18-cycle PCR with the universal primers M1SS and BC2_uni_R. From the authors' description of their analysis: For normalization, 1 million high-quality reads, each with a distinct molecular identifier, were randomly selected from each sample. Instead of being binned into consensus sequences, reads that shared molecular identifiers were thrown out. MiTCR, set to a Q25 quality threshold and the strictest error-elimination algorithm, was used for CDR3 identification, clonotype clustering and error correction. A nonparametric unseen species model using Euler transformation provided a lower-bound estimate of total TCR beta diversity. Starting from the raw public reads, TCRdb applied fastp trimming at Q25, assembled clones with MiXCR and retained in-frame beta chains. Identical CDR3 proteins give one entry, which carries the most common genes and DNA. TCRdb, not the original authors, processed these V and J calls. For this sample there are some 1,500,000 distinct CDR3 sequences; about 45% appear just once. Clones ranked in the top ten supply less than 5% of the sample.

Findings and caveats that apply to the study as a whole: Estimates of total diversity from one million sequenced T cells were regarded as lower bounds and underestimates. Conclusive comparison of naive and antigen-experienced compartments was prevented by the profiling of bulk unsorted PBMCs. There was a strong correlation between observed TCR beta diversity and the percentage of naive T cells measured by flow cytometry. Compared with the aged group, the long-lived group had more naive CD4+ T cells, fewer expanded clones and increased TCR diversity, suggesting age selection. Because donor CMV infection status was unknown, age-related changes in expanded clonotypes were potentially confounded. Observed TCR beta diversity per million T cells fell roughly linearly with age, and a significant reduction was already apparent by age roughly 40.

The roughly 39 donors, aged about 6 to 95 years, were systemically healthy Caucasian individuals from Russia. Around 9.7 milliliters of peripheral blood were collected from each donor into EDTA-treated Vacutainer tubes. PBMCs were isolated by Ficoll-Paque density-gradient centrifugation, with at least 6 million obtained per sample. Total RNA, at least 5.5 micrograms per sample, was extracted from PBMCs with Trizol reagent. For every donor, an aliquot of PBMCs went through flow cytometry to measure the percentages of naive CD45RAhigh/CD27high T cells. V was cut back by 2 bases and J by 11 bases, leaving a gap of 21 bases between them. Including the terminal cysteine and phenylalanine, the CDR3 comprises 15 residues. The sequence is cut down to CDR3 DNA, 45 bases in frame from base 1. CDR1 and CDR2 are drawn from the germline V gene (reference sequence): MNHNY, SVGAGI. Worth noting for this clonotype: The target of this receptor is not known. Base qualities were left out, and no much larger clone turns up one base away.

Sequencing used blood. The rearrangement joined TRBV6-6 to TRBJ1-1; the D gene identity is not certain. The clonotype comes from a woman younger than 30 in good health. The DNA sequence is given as TGTGCCAGCAGTTACCCCCTTGTGACGCACCTGGGGGCTTTCTTT. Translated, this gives CASSYPLVTHLGAFF.